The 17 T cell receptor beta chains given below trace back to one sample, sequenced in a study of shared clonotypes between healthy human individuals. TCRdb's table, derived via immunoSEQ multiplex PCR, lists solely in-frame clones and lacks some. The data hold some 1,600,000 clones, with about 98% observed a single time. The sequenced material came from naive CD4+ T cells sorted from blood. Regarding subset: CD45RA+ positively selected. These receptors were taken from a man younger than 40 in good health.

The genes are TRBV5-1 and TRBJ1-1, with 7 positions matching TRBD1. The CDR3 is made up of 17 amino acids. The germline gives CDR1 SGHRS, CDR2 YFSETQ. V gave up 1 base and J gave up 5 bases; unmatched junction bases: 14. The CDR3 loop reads CASSLRVSQGLGTEAFF. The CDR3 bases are TGCGCCAGCAGCTTGAGGGTCTCACAGGGGCTGGGGACTGAAGCTTTCTTT.

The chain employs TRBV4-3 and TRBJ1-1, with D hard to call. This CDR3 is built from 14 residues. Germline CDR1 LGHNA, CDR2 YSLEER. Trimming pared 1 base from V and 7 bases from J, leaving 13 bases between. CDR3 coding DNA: TGCGCCAGCAGCCAAGTCAGGCAGACGGGTGAAGCTTTCTTT. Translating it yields CASSQVRQTGEAFF.

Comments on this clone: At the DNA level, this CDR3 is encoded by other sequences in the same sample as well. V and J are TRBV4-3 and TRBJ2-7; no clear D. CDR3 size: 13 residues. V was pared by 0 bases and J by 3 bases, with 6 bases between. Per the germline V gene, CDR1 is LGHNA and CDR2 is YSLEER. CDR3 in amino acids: CASSQDRRYEQYF. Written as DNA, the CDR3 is TGCGCCAGCAGCCAAGATCGACGCTACGAGCAGTACTTC.

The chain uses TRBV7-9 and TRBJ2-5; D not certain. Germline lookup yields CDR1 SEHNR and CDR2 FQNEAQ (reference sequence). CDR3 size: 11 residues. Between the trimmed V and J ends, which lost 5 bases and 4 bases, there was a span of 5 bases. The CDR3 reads CASSILETQYF. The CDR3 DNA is TGTGCCAGCAGCATCCTAGAGACCCAGTACTTC.

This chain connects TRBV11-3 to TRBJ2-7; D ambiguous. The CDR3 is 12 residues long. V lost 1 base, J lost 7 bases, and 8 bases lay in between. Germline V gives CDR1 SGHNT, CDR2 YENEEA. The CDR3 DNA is TGTGCCAGCAGCTTAGGGCAAGGGGAGCAGTACTTC. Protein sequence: CASSLGQGEQYF.

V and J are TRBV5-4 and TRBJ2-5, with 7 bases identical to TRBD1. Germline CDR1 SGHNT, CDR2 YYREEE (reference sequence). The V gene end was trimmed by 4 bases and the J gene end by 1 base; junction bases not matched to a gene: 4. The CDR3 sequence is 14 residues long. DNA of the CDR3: TGTGCCAGCAGCCAGGGACAGACCCAAGAGACCCAGTACTTC. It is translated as CASSQGQTQETQYF.

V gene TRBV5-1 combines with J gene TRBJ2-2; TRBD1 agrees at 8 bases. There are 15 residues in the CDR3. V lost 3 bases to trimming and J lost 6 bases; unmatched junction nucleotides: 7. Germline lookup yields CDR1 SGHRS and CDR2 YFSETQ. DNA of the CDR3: TGCGCCAGCAGCTGGGGACAGGTGGGCCCCGGGGAGCTGTTTTTT. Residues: CASSWGQVGPGELFF.

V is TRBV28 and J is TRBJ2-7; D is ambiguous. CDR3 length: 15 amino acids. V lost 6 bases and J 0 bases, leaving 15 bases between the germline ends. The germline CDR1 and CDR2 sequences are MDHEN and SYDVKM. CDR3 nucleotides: TGTGCCAGCAGCCCCTACAGTGGAAGCTCCTACGAGCAGTACTTC. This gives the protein CASSPYSGSSYEQYF.

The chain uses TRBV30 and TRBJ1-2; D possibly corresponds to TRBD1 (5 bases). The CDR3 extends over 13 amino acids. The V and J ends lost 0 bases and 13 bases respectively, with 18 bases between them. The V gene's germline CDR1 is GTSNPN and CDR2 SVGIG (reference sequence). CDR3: CAWSVRSGDLGTF. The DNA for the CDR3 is TGTGCCTGGAGTGTACGGTCCGGGGACTTGGGCACCTTC.

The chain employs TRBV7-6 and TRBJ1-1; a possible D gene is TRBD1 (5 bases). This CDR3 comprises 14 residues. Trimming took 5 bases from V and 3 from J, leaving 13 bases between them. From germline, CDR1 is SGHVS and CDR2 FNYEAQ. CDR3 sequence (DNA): TGTGCCAGCAGCACCATCCGGGGGGACACTGAAGCTTTCTTT. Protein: CASSTIRGDTEAFF.

CDR3 DNA sequence: TGTGCCAGCAGTGAAGGGGGTTTTGGCGGGGATACGCAGTATTTT. It is translated as CASSEGGFGGDTQYF. The rearrangement links TRBV6-1 to TRBJ2-3; tentatively, D is TRBD2 (5 bases). Trimming removed 1 base from V and 6 bases from J, with 14 bases in between. The CDR3 is made up of 15 amino acids. From germline, CDR1 is MNHNS and CDR2 SASEGT.

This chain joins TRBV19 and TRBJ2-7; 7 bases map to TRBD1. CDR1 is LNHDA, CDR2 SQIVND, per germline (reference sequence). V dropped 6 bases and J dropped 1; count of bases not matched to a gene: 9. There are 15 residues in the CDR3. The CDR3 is CASRPGQIPSYEQYF. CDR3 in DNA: TGTGCCAGTAGACCGGGACAGATACCTTCCTACGAGCAGTACTTC.

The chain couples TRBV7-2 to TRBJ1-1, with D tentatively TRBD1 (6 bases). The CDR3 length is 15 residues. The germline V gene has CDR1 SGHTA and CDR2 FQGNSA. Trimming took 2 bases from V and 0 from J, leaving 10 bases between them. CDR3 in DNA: TGTGCCAGCAGCTTATGGGGGGCCGTGAACACTGAAGCTTTCTTT. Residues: CASSLWGAVNTEAFF.

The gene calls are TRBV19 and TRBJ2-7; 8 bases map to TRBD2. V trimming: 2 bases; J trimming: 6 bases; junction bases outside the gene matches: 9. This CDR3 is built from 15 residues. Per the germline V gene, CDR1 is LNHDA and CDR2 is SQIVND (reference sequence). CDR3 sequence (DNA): TGTGCCAGTAGTATATGGGGACTAGGAGATACCGAGCAGTACTTC. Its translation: CASSIWGLGDTEQYF.

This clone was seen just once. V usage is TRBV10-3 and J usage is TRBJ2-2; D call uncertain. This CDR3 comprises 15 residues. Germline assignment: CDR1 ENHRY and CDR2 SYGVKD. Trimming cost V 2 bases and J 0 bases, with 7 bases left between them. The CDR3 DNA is TGTGCCATCAGTGAGAAGGGATCGAACACCGGGGAGCTGTTTTTT. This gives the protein CAISEKGSNTGELFF.

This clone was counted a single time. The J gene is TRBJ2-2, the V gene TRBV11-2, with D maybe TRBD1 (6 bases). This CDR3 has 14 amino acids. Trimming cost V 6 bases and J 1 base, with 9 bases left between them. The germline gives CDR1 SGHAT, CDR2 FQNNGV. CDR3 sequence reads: CASRLGQNTGELFF. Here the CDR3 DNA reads TGTGCCAGCAGGCTGGGACAGAACACCGGGGAGCTGTTTTTT.

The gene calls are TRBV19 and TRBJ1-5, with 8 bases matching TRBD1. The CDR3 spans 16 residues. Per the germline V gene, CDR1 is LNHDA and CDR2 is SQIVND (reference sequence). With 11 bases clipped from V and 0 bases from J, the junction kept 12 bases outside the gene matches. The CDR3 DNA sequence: TGTGCCGCCTCCCGGACAGGGAGGTATAGCAATCAGCCCCAGCATTTT. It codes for CAASRTGRYSNQPQHF.